This T cell receptor beta chain was profiled in a study of CD8 T cells in ankylosing spondylitis (dated by TCRdb to between 2016 and 2019). Turning to the overall study: The study profiled T cell receptor beta repertoires in healthy donors and ankylosing spondylitis patients to find disease-linked TCR variants. The full study cohort was made up of 25 ankylosing spondylitis patients and around 100 healthy donors. Samples of peripheral blood were taken, and for ankylosing spondylitis patients, synovial fluid was collected as well. General conclusions and limits of the study: Some motif variants were previously reported in synovial fluid and blood of reactive arthritis patients, suggesting common disease-initiation mechanisms. The disease-linked clones had a CD8+ phenotype and were found at relatively low frequencies in peripheral blood. A TCR beta motif made up of several highly homologous amino acid variants appeared to be characteristic of blood from ankylosing spondylitis patients. Significant enrichment of the disease-linked clones was reported in matched synovial fluid samples from ankylosing spondylitis patients.

In the case of this clonotype: The clone's antigen remains unknown. No base quality information exists; no much larger clone differs at one position.

The CDR1 and CDR2 encoded by the germline V gene are SGHAT and FQNNGV. The CDR3 runs 15 residues from the cysteine to the phenylalanine. Only the CDR3 portion is preserved as DNA: 45 bases, with reading frame beginning at the first base. V has 5 bases trimmed and J has 0 bases trimmed; junction bases matching no gene number 3. For sequencing, an Illumina HiSeq 2500 was employed. Quantitative 5'-RACE with molecular barcodes was used to prepare TCR beta libraries. In the source study's methods: A new computational method, built on a probabilistic model of VDJ rearrangement, was used to identify disease-linked TCR variants. Starting from the raw public reads, TCRdb applied fastp trimming at Q25, assembled clones with MiXCR and retained in-frame beta chains. One record per CDR3 amino acid sequence lists the most common genes and DNA. The V and J calls were not made by the authors but by TCRdb's processing. In all, the sample holds hundreds of thousands of distinct CDR3 sequences, and roughly 20% of those were seen once. The top ten clones comprise about 12% of the sample.

Sequencing used blood, either unsorted or a sorted T cell fraction (not recorded which). The sequence came from a male donor with ankylosing spondylitis or in good health (not recorded which). The sequence joins TRBV11-2 to TRBJ2-3; 9 bases in the junction line up with TRBD2. The nucleotide sequence reads TGTGCCAGCAGCGTAGCGGGGGTTAGCACAGATACGCAGTATTTT. It translates to CASSVAGVSTDTQYF.